This T cell receptor beta chain was sequenced in a study of blood T cells in healthy people across ages. Findings and caveats of the study: Naive T cell percentage showed a strong correlation with the diversity of TCR beta.

Primers used in a second PCR of roughly 6 to 12 cycles were a sample-barcoded 5' primer and a J-beta primer mix. TCRdb ran MiXCR on the 5' RACE reads and lists one entry per CDR3 protein. The data show about 1,400,000 distinct CDR3 sequences, approximately 59% seen once. To note about this clonotype: No antigen is known for it.

Material for sequencing was blood. The source is a man aged 18 to 30 in good health.

For the CDR3, the DNA is TGTGCCAGCAGTGGGCAGCAGGGTACCTACGAGCAGTACTTC. Translation gives CASSGQQGTYEQYF. The V gene is TRBV2, the J gene TRBJ2-7; a possible D gene is TRBD1 (5 bases). CDR1 and CDR2 from the germline V gene are SNHLY and FYNNEI. Trimming took 4 bases from V and 2 from J, leaving 12 bases between them. CDR3 length: 14 residues.